The T cell receptor beta chain under discussion was sequenced for a study of T cells in tuberculosis. The wider study: In South Africa, adults with active tuberculosis were compared with IGRA-negative and latently infected IGRA-positive adolescents. Study-wide results and caveats: The TCR-beta difference was not significant; alpha differences partly reflected length. Active tuberculosis alpha repertoires lay closer to GMM-specific TCRs than controls'.

The ends were cut back, 11 bases at V and 0 bases at J, with 10 bases in the middle. The CDR3 length is 13 residues. Germline V CDR1 and CDR2: SGHAT, FQNNGV. This clone was recorded only once. Its antigen remains unidentified. Using immunoSEQ multiplex PCR, the repertoire was profiled, and TCRdb retains in-frame clones only, with some absent. The sample lists about 32,000 clones; 94% were seen once. The J gene is TRBJ1-4, the V gene TRBV11-2; D uncertain. Sequenced material: PBMCs. The TCR sequence derives from a donor aged 10-29 years with latent tuberculosis or without tuberculosis infection. The CDR3 reads CAPGAPTNEKLFF. The CDR3 nucleotides are TGTGCCCCCGGAGCGCCAACTAATGAAAAACTGTTTTTT.